The 15 T cell receptor beta chains given below trace back to one sample, sequenced in a study of CD8+ T cells in alopecia areata. Investigators isolated RNA and reverse transcribed it into cDNA to act as the sequencing template. Sequenced by immunoSEQ multiplex PCR; TCRdb stores in-frame clones only, minus some. The sample yields 200,000 to 300,000 clones, without any singletons. After pooling, cutaneous lymph node cells were sorted with CD4, CD8alpha, NKG2D, NKG2ACE and other markers. The sequencing input was CD4+ T cells sorted from a lymph node. The receptors here all came from a C3H/HeJ mouse with alopecia areata. The strain's MHC: H2-k.

In its sample, this clone was seen a few times. The germline and genes are mouse ones. Coverage ceases 4 residues before the CDR3 finishes, and the germline J gene fills in the end. This chain links TRBV19 with TRBJ2-1, with TRBD2 identical over 11 bases. The CDR3 has 16 residues. Germline values: CDR1 FNHDT, CDR2 SITEND (reference sequence). V was pared by 7 bases and J by 1 base, with 7 bases of the junction left unmatched. The CDR3 spells CASGSWTGGNYAEQFF. The covered CDR3 bases are TGTGCCAGCGGATCGTGGACTGGGGGGAACTATGCT.

As concerns this clone: The germline and genes are mouse ones. Read data end 4 residues before the CDR3 end; the end is taken from the germline J gene. The chain recombines TRBV13-3 with TRBJ2-5; 8 bases fit TRBD1. Germline-derived CDR1 and CDR2 are NNHDY and SYVADS. There are 13 residues in the CDR3. CDR3 sequence reads: CASSRQGRDTQYF. CDR3 DNA, as far as it was read: TGTGCCAGCAGTCGACAGGGGAGGGAC.

Of note for this clone: The germline and genes are mouse ones. The missing CDR3 end, 4 residues past where the read stops, is filled in from the germline J gene. The chain links TRBV12-1 to TRBJ2-5; TRBD1 is a possible D gene (6 bases). Germline assignment: CDR1 SGHSN and CDR2 HYEKVE. The CDR3 consists of 17 residues. Trimming pared 1 base from V and 2 bases from J, leaving 18 bases between. The part of the CDR3 DNA that was read is TGTGCCAGCTCTCTGACCCTCCACAGGGATGGCCAAGAC. Protein product: CASSLTLHRDGQD. The whole CDR3 reads CASSLTLHRDGQDTQYF.

Notes on this clone: This could be a read error, since a much larger clone is one nucleotide away. Mouse gene names apply. The read gets to within 4 residues of the CDR3 end, and the germline J gene fills in the rest. Additional DNA sequences in this sample encode the identical CDR3. The chain is built from TRBV13-1 and TRBJ2-1; D call uncertain. V was cut by 2 bases and J by 0 bases, with 3 bases left in between. From germline, CDR1 is NSHNY and CDR2 SYGAGN. This CDR3 comprises 13 residues. The chain's CDR3 is CASSDSNYAEQFF. CDR3 DNA, as far as it was read: TGTGCCAGCAGTGACAGTAACTATGCT.

This clone has just a few counts. The listed genes are named as in mouse. The observed sequence ends 4 residues before the CDR3 terminus, with the missing tail filled in from the germline J gene. V gene TRBV19 combines with J gene TRBJ1-2, with D unclear. Germline CDR1 FNHDT, CDR2 SITEND (reference sequence). V was clipped by 2 bases and J by 2 bases, with 4 bases between them. This CDR3 spans 12 amino acids. The CDR3 loop reads CASSMRNSDYTF. CDR3 DNA (partial): TGTGCCAGCAGTATGAGGAACTCC. The full variable domain, in which reference TRBV19 and TRBJ1-2 provide the parts outside the CDR3, is GGIITQTPKFLIGQEGQKLTLKCQQNFNHDTMYWYRQDSGKGLRLIYYSITENDLQKGDLSEGYDASREKKSSFSLTVTSAQKNEMAVFLCASSMRNSDYTFGSGTRLLVI.

On this clone: Gene names are mouse gene names. Sequencing ends 4 residues short of the CDR3 end; the germline J gene provides the rest. V is TRBV5 and J is TRBJ2-3; D may be TRBD2 (5 bases). V lost 0 bases and J 0 bases, leaving 10 bases between the germline ends. CDR3 length: 16 amino acids. Germline CDR1 reads LGHNA; CDR2 reads YNLKQL (reference sequence). CDR3 DNA (partial): TGTGCCAGCAGCCAAGATAGACTGTATAGTGCAGAA. Its translation is CASSQDRLYSAE. The entire CDR3 sequence reads CASSQDRLYSAETLYF.

As regards this clone: Here the gene names and germline are mouse. The CDR3 extends 4 residues past the end of the read, so its final part is completed from the germline J gene. The chain employs TRBV1 and TRBJ2-2; 10 bases map to TRBD2. Germline V gene sequence: CDR1 NSQYPW, CDR2 LRSPGD (reference sequence). The V and J ends lost 0 bases and 2 bases, in that order; junction bases with no gene match: 3. The CDR3 sequence is 17 residues long. CDR3 DNA, as far as it was read: TGCACCTGCAGTGCAGATCCGACTGGGGGGAACACCGGG. Its protein product is CTCSADPTGGNTG. The full CDR3 is CTCSADPTGGNTGQLYF.

About this clone itself: Gene names follow the mouse nomenclature. The read finishes 4 residues shy of the CDR3 end, and the germline J gene is used to complete it. This chain connects TRBV19 to TRBJ2-1; maybe TRBD2 (5 bases). Germline CDR1 reads FNHDT; CDR2 reads SITEND (reference sequence). Trimming took 3 bases from V and 0 from J, leaving 10 bases between them. The CDR3 spans 15 residues. CDR3 residues: CASSKTGYNYAEQFF. CDR3 DNA, as far as it was read: TGTGCCAGCAGTAAAACTGGTTATAACTATGCT.

With respect to this clone: Genes here carry mouse names. The read finishes 4 residues shy of the CDR3 end, and the germline J gene is used to complete it. V usage is TRBV5 and J usage is TRBJ2-1, with 9 bases identical to TRBD2. CDR1 is LGHNA and CDR2 is YNLKQL in the germline V gene (reference sequence). The CDR3 contains 15 residues. CDR3 DNA, as far as it was read: TGTGCCAGCAGCCAAGAACTGGGGGGCGTTTCT. It encodes CASSQELGGVS. The whole CDR3 region reads CASSQELGGVSEQFF.

This clone was counted ten times or more. The gene names given are mouse names. The read ends 4 residues shy of where the CDR3 ends; the end is completed using the germline J gene. The chain is built from TRBV1 and TRBJ2-1, with 9 bases lining up with TRBD1. Germline CDR1 reads NSQYPW; CDR2 reads LRSPGD (reference sequence). The CDR3 covers 14 residues. The V gene end was trimmed by 4 bases and the J gene end by 6 bases; junction bases not matched to a gene: 4. CDR3 sequence: CTCSEGQGFAEQFF. Partial CDR3 DNA: TGCACCTGCAGTGAGGGACAGGGTTTTGCT.

This clone occurred a few times. The genes are named according to mouse. The read ends 4 residues early relative to the CDR3; the germline J gene fills the gap. Distinct nucleotide sequences in the sample also encode this CDR3. The genes are TRBV5 and TRBJ2-3; 8 positions agree with TRBD2. CDR1 and CDR2 (germline): LGHNA, YNLKQL (reference sequence). The CDR3 has 14 amino acids. Trimming cost V 4 bases and J 3 bases; bases outside gene matches: 3. CDR3 bases read: TGTGCCAGCAGCCCCGACTGGGGAGCAGAA. It specifies CASSPDWGAE. The CDR3 in its entirety is CASSPDWGAETLYF.

Note on this clone: Genes and germline come from the mouse. The read halts 4 residues ahead of the CDR3 end, with the missing end drawn from the germline J gene. Other DNA sequences from this sample encode an identical CDR3 as well. The genes are TRBV13-1 and TRBJ1-2; no clear D. Trimming removed 0 bases at V and 4 bases at J, with 10 bases between. This CDR3 has 14 amino acids. CDR1 is NSHNY, CDR2 SYGAGN, per germline. CDR3 in amino acids: CASSDAPQGSDYTF. The CDR3 bases that were read are TGTGCCAGCAGTGATGCACCCCAAGGCTCC.

A note on this clone: These gene names are mouse names. The read terminates 4 residues ahead of where the CDR3 ends, so the germline J gene completes it. The V gene is TRBV13-2, the J gene TRBJ1-2; a possible D gene is TRBD1 (6 bases). The CDR3 contains 14 residues. V was cut by 3 bases and J by 0 bases, with 9 bases left in between. CDR1 and CDR2 from the germline V gene are NNHNN and SYGAGS (reference sequence). The covered CDR3 bases are TGTGCCAGCGGTGGGACAGCTGCAAACTCC. It encodes CASGGTAANS. The whole CDR3 is CASGGTAANSDYTF.

In regard to this clone: These gene names are mouse names. The read terminates 4 residues before the CDR3 end, so the remaining end is supplied by the germline J gene. The rearrangement joins TRBV5 to TRBJ2-1, with 12 positions matching TRBD2. The V gene's germline CDR1 is LGHNA and CDR2 YNLKQL (reference sequence). This CDR3 comprises 15 residues. CDR3 sequence reads: CASSLRLGGRSEQFF. The covered CDR3 bases are TGTGCCAGCAGCCTCCGACTGGGGGGGCGCTCT.

A word on this clone: Gene names follow the mouse nomenclature. Sequencing ends 4 residues short of the CDR3 end; the germline J gene provides the rest. This sequence joins TRBV1 and TRBJ2-2, with 7 bases aligning to TRBD1. The germline V gene has CDR1 NSQYPW and CDR2 LRSPGD (reference sequence). V lost 0 bases to trimming and J lost 2 bases; unmatched junction nucleotides: 3. The CDR3 contains 16 residues. The CDR3 DNA, read in part, is TGCACCTGCAGTGCAGATATGGGACAGAACACCGGG. It encodes CTCSADMGQNTG. The complete CDR3 sequence is CTCSADMGQNTGQLYF.